These 11 T cell receptor beta chains came from one sample sequenced in a study of PD-L1 blockade in urothelial cancer. TCRdb's table, derived via immunoSEQ multiplex PCR, lists solely in-frame clones and lacks some. The sample consists of 20,000 to 25,000 clones, around nine tenths of them appearing once. Source: PBMCs, taken around atezolizumab (anti-PD-L1) treatment. The source of these receptors is a man in his fifties with urothelial cancer.

This chain links TRBV27 with TRBJ2-2; 8 bases are shared with TRBD1. CDR1 and CDR2 (germline): MNHEY, SMNVEV (reference sequence). Germline trimming cut 7 bases from V and 1 base from J; bases unmatched to any gene: 2. The CDR3 extends over 14 amino acids. In DNA, the CDR3 is TGTGCCAGCATTGACAGGGGGAACACCGGGGAGCTGTTTTTT. Translated, it gives CASIDRGNTGELFF.

The V and J genes are TRBV7-9 and TRBJ2-7; 9 positions match TRBD1. Losses at the gene ends were 0 bases for V and 1 base for J; bases not matched to a gene: 7. The CDR3 totals 17 residues. The germline gives CDR1 SEHNR, CDR2 FQNEAQ (reference sequence). CDR3 bases: TGTGCCAGCAGCTTAGCTCGGGGAGGGACAGGGTCCTACGAGCAGTACTTC. Translating it yields CASSLARGGTGSYEQYF. The full variable domain, its missing parts supplied by reference TRBV7-9 and TRBJ2-7, is DTGVSQNPRHKITKRGQNVTFRCDPISEHNRLYWYRQTLGQGPEFLTYFQNEAQLEKSRLLSDRFSAERPKGSFSTLEIQRTEQGDSAMYLCASSLARGGTGSYEQYFGPGTRLTVT.

For this clone: A read error may account for a junction end that differs from germline. This rearrangement joins TRBV7-7 to TRBJ1-5, with a tentative D call TRBD1 (5 bases). CDR1 is SSHAT, CDR2 FNYEAQ, per germline (reference sequence). The CDR3 length is 18 residues. The CDR3 DNA sequence: TGTGCTAGCAGCTTAGGTCGGAAGGCGGGGGTGAGCAATCAGCCCCAGCATTTT. It is translated as CASSLGRKAGVSNQPQHF.

This chain uses TRBV7-6 with TRBJ2-7; D might be TRBD1 (6 bases). The CDR3 totals 15 residues. Between the trimmed V and J ends, which lost 1 base and 0 bases, there was a span of 10 bases. CDR1 and CDR2 (germline): SGHVS, FNYEAQ. CDR3 residues: CASSLVEGVSYEQYF. The DNA for the CDR3 is TGTGCCAGCAGCTTAGTAGAGGGGGTCTCCTACGAGCAGTACTTC.

The V call is TRBV6-1, the J call TRBJ2-1; the match to TRBD2 covers 9 bases. V gave up 3 bases and J gave up 0 bases; unmatched junction bases: 12. The CDR3 contains 19 residues. Germline CDR1 MNHNS, CDR2 SASEGT. This CDR3 reads CASSDRALAGRNSYNEQFF. The CDR3 DNA reads as TGTGCCAGCAGTGACCGGGCACTAGCGGGCCGGAACTCCTACAATGAGCAGTTCTTC.

This rearrangement joins TRBV10-1 to TRBJ2-2; D is possibly TRBD2 (6 bases). Germline V gene sequence: CDR1 WNHNN, CDR2 SYGVQD (reference sequence). The CDR3 is 16 residues long. Trimming took off 4 bases at V and 1 base at J, with 13 bases between the two ends. Here the CDR3 DNA reads TGCGCCAGCAGTGCCGGCGGGGTTTTGAACACCGGGGAGCTGTTTTTT. It yields the protein CASSAGGVLNTGELFF.

The chain recombines TRBV11-2 with TRBJ2-3; the D gene is possibly TRBD1 (5 bases). CDR1 and CDR2 (germline): SGHAT, FQNNGV. V was pared by 5 bases and J by 5 bases, with 20 bases between. The CDR3 has 16 amino acids. The DNA of the CDR3 is TGTGCCAGCAGCCTCAGGGTCAACGGACAAGGAGATACGCAGTATTTT. It codes for CASSLRVNGQGDTQYF.

The chain has TRBV7-2 and TRBJ2-3, with 7 bases identical to TRBD2. This CDR3 is 14 amino acids long. Trimming cost V 0 bases and J 3 bases; bases outside gene matches: 0. Germline V CDR1 and CDR2: SGHTA, FQGNSA. The CDR3 reads CASSLAGRTDTQYF. The CDR3 nucleotides are TGTGCCAGCAGCTTAGCCGGGAGGACAGATACGCAGTATTTT.

V gene TRBV29-1 combines with J gene TRBJ2-7, with D uncertain. The CDR3 extends over 12 amino acids. Germline-derived CDR1 and CDR2 are SQVTM and ANQGSEA. The V end was cut by 3 bases, the J end by 0 bases, with 6 bases between. Written as DNA, the CDR3 is TGCAGCGTTGATGACTCCTCCTACGAGCAGTACTTC. It is translated as CSVDDSSYEQYF.

This clone has just a few counts. V and J are TRBV7-2 and TRBJ2-3, with a possible D match to TRBD2 (7 bases). This CDR3 contains 15 residues. CDR1 is SGHTA and CDR2 is FQGNSA in the germline V gene. V lost 3 bases, J lost 2 bases, and 12 bases lay in between. The CDR3 spells CASSFDRGATDTQYF. Here the CDR3 DNA reads TGTGCCAGCAGCTTCGATCGGGGGGCCACAGATACGCAGTATTTT. The full variable domain, in which reference TRBV7-2 and TRBJ2-3 provide the parts outside the CDR3, is GAGVSQSPSNKVTEKGKDVELRCDPISGHTALYWYRQSLGQGLEFLIYFQGNSAPDKSGLPSDRFSAERTGGSVSTLTIQRTQQEDSAVYLCASSFDRGATDTQYFGPGTRLTVL.

The CDR3 protein is CAWSRLAGGSETQYF. The DNA for the CDR3 is TGTGCCTGGAGTCGACTAGCGGGGGGGTCAGAGACCCAGTACTTC. The rearrangement links TRBV30 to TRBJ2-5, with 14 bases aligning to TRBD2. This CDR3 comprises 15 residues. In germline, CDR1 is GTSNPN, CDR2 SVGIG (reference sequence). Trimming cost V 2 bases and J 4 bases; bases outside gene matches: 3. The full variable domain, its missing parts supplied by reference TRBV30 and TRBJ2-5, is SQTIHQWPATLVQPVGSPLSLECTVEGTSNPNLYWYRQAAGRGLQLLFYSVGIGQISSEVPQNLSASRPQDRQFILSSKKLLLSDSGFYLCAWSRLAGGSETQYFGPGTRLLVL.